A selection of T cell receptor beta chains follows, all from one sample in a study of blood T cell repertoires in COVID-19. The protocol was immunoSEQ multiplex PCR, while the TCRdb copy is restricted to in-frame clones and leaves out a portion. The sample has about 220,000 clones; approximately 85% are singletons. Sequenced input: peripheral blood. The receptors stem from a woman aged 70-85 years with acute or convalescent COVID-19. Each CDR3 is given without its conserved first and last residue. A D gene is named only where the DNA matches it firmly.

d_gene: TRBD1; j_gene: TRBJ1-5; v_gene: TRBV4-3; CDR3aa: ASSQVNRGQPQH
d_gene: TRBD1; j_gene: TRBJ1-1; v_gene: TRBV11-2; CDR3aa: ASSSRTGQNTEAF
d_gene: -; j_gene: TRBJ2-1; v_gene: TRBV5-6; CDR3aa: ASSPVTGRNEQF
d_gene: -; j_gene: TRBJ2-1; v_gene: TRBV6-5; CDR3aa: ASISRRAAYNEQF
d_gene: -; j_gene: TRBJ1-1; v_gene: TRBV27; CDR3aa: ASSLSRRGTEAF
d_gene: -; j_gene: TRBJ1-2; v_gene: TRBV4-1; CDR3aa: ASSQERGPTYGYT
d_gene: TRBD2; j_gene: TRBJ2-7; v_gene: TRBV28; CDR3aa: ASDKIAGFGEQY
d_gene: -; j_gene: TRBJ1-1; v_gene: TRBV3-1/TRBV3-2; CDR3aa: ASSPIRGAEAF
d_gene: TRBD1; j_gene: TRBJ1-2; v_gene: TRBV2; CDR3aa: ASSRMGQGGENGYT
d_gene: -; j_gene: TRBJ1-2; v_gene: TRBV19; CDR3aa: ASSIVTQGDYGYT
d_gene: TRBD1; j_gene: TRBJ2-2; v_gene: TRBV29-1; CDR3aa: SVGQGNTGELF
d_gene: TRBD1; j_gene: TRBJ1-1; v_gene: TRBV12-5; CDR3aa: ASGPTGAYGTEAF
d_gene: -; j_gene: TRBJ1-3; v_gene: TRBV7-2; CDR3aa: ASSRQFGDTIY
d_gene: TRBD2; j_gene: TRBJ2-1; v_gene: TRBV7-2; CDR3aa: ASSLAVAGGDNEQF
d_gene: -; j_gene: TRBJ1-2; v_gene: TRBV28; CDR3aa: ASSSQSYGYT
d_gene: -; j_gene: TRBJ2-2; v_gene: TRBV2; CDR3aa: ASSEYWAGRTGELF
d_gene: TRBD1; j_gene: TRBJ1-1; v_gene: TRBV29-1; CDR3aa: SVDGQGQFVNTEAF
d_gene: TRBD1; j_gene: TRBJ1-1; v_gene: TRBV5-1; CDR3aa: ASSPEGTGWTEAF
d_gene: -; j_gene: TRBJ1-1; v_gene: TRBV29-1; CDR3aa: AGLNTEAF
d_gene: TRBD1; j_gene: TRBJ2-7; v_gene: TRBV5-4; CDR3aa: ASSLQGAYEQY
d_gene: TRBD1; j_gene: TRBJ2-7; v_gene: TRBV6-2/TRBV6-3; CDR3aa: ASSGTGTASYEQY
d_gene: -; j_gene: TRBJ2-7; v_gene: TRBV7-9; CDR3aa: ANFTGTTIYEQY
d_gene: -; j_gene: TRBJ1-4; v_gene: TRBV5-1; CDR3aa: ASSLDRVEEKLF
d_gene: -; j_gene: TRBJ2-6; v_gene: TRBV4-3; CDR3aa: ASSLYAGTYSGANVLT
d_gene: -; j_gene: TRBJ1-2; v_gene: TRBV24-1; CDR3aa: ATSDPGTGPSNYGYT
d_gene: -; j_gene: TRBJ1-4; v_gene: TRBV5-1; CDR3aa: ASSLGQTNEKLF
d_gene: -; j_gene: TRBJ1-1; v_gene: TRBV7-6; CDR3aa: ASSLESIGNTEAF
d_gene: -; j_gene: TRBJ1-5; v_gene: TRBV6-5; CDR3aa: ASSRVQPQH
d_gene: -; j_gene: TRBJ2-1; v_gene: TRBV11-2; CDR3aa: ASSQSNEQF
d_gene: TRBD1; j_gene: TRBJ2-7; v_gene: TRBV5-6; CDR3aa: ASSKDRVSYEQY
d_gene: TRBD2; j_gene: TRBJ2-3; v_gene: TRBV6-2/TRBV6-3; CDR3aa: ASSYPTSGGIDTQY
d_gene: TRBD1; j_gene: TRBJ1-3; v_gene: TRBV18; CDR3aa: ASSPGTGGNGNTIY
d_gene: -; j_gene: TRBJ1-6; v_gene: TRBV18; CDR3aa: ASSLAGVENSPLH
d_gene: TRBD2; j_gene: TRBJ2-5; v_gene: TRBV7-2; CDR3aa: ASSLGLGGGETQY
d_gene: -; j_gene: TRBJ1-5; v_gene: TRBV5-1; CDR3aa: ASSLAGYSRVDQPQH
d_gene: -; j_gene: TRBJ1-2; v_gene: TRBV6-5; CDR3aa: ASGHLPNYGYT
d_gene: TRBD2; j_gene: TRBJ2-7; v_gene: TRBV29-1; CDR3aa: SVVPGLAGYEQY
d_gene: TRBD1; j_gene: TRBJ2-3; v_gene: TRBV7-2; CDR3aa: ASSRRDRVLTTDTQY
d_gene: TRBD1; j_gene: TRBJ2-7; v_gene: TRBV6-6; CDR3aa: ASSISGTDYEQY
d_gene: TRBD1; j_gene: TRBJ2-7; v_gene: TRBV4-3; CDR3aa: ASSQEDRGSYEQY
d_gene: TRBD1; j_gene: TRBJ1-5; v_gene: TRBV3-1/TRBV3-2; CDR3aa: ASSQGSGTGGTQPQH
d_gene: -; j_gene: TRBJ1-1; v_gene: TRBV25-1; CDR3aa: ASSETKMNTEAF
d_gene: -; j_gene: TRBJ1-5; v_gene: TRBV9; CDR3aa: ASSVETEFRQPQH
d_gene: TRBD2; j_gene: TRBJ2-7; v_gene: TRBV10-3; CDR3aa: AISGLAGGFFRTGEQY
d_gene: -; j_gene: TRBJ2-1; v_gene: TRBV4-2; CDR3aa: ASGGDSYNEQF
d_gene: TRBD2; j_gene: TRBJ2-3; v_gene: TRBV7-9; CDR3aa: ASSRGTSGGARDTQY
d_gene: -; j_gene: TRBJ1-5; v_gene: TRBV7-8; CDR3aa: ASSPGAGGNQPQH
d_gene: TRBD1; j_gene: TRBJ1-3; v_gene: TRBV4-2; CDR3aa: ASSPDGTGGTGNTIY
d_gene: -; j_gene: TRBJ1-4; v_gene: TRBV15; CDR3aa: ATSRGGEAGVKLF
d_gene: -; j_gene: TRBJ1-3; v_gene: TRBV18; CDR3aa: ASSLASDSGNTIY
d_gene: TRBD1; j_gene: TRBJ2-2; v_gene: TRBV5-6; CDR3aa: ASSPRGRITGELF
d_gene: -; j_gene: TRBJ1-4; v_gene: TRBV12-3/TRBV12-4; CDR3aa: ASSFFPSGLF
d_gene: TRBD2; j_gene: TRBJ2-7; v_gene: TRBV7-2; CDR3aa: ASSLLAGESSYEQY
d_gene: -; j_gene: TRBJ1-2; v_gene: TRBV7-9; CDR3aa: ASSSPWELPNYGYT
d_gene: -; j_gene: TRBJ1-2; v_gene: TRBV29-1; CDR3aa: SVETGNYGYT
d_gene: TRBD1; j_gene: TRBJ1-5; v_gene: TRBV28; CDR3aa: ASRGQVRNQPQH
d_gene: -; j_gene: TRBJ1-1; v_gene: TRBV3-1/TRBV3-2; CDR3aa: ASSYGQLNTEAF
d_gene: TRBD1; j_gene: TRBJ1-4; v_gene: TRBV10-3; CDR3aa: AISDRTGGRGEKLF
d_gene: -; j_gene: TRBJ2-2; v_gene: TRBV15; CDR3aa: ATSTHRDPGTGELF
d_gene: TRBD1; j_gene: TRBJ2-5; v_gene: TRBV19; CDR3aa: ASSIGDRAETQY